A selection of T cell receptor beta chains follows, all from one sample in a study of CD8+ T cells in alopecia areata. Sequencing used immunoSEQ multiplex PCR; TCRdb keeps in-frame clones, though not all of them. The repertoire holds hundreds of thousands of clones, with 58% as singletons. The source was CD4+ T cells sorted from blood, collected at week 24, from a patient treated with tofacitinib. These receptors were taken from a human donor with alopecia areata. Each CDR3 is given with its conserved first and last residue. The D gene is left open where the match is weak. Not every row has a clone size; where given, it reads once, few, many or a size class.

cdr3_nt: TGCGCCAGCAGCTTGGCGGGGGGAGAGACCCAGTACTTC; cdr3_aa: CASSLAGGETQYF; d_call: TRBD2; v_call: TRBV5-1; j_call: TRBJ2-5; clone_size: -
cdr3_nt: TGCGCCAGCAGCTTGAACAGAGACTATGGCTACACCTTC; cdr3_aa: CASSLNRDYGYTF; d_call: -; v_call: TRBV5-1; j_call: TRBJ1-2; clone_size: -
cdr3_nt: TGTGCCAGCTCCGGGGCCAACGTCCTGACTTTC; cdr3_aa: CASSGANVLTF; d_call: -; v_call: TRBV13; j_call: TRBJ2-6; clone_size: few
cdr3_nt: TGTGCCAGCAGCTCCAACCGAGGACAGGGGGCCAGTGGCTACACCTTC; cdr3_aa: CASSSNRGQGASGYTF; d_call: TRBD1; v_call: TRBV7-2; j_call: TRBJ1-2; clone_size: few
cdr3_nt: TGCGCCAGCAGCAGAGCGGATAACTCCTACGAGCAGTACTTC; cdr3_aa: CASSRADNSYEQYF; d_call: -; v_call: TRBV4-1; j_call: TRBJ2-7; clone_size: -
cdr3_nt: TGTGCCAGCAGCCAGACCTCCTCTAGCGCGGGTGGAGAGACCCAGTACTTC; cdr3_aa: CASSQTSSSAGGETQYF; d_call: -; v_call: TRBV4-2; j_call: TRBJ2-5; clone_size: -
cdr3_nt: TGCGCCAGCAGTCCTAATTGGGGGAAACTACGGCCTGGGGCCAACGTCCTGACTTTC; cdr3_aa: CASSPNWGKLRPGANVLTF; d_call: -; v_call: TRBV23-1; j_call: TRBJ2-6; clone_size: few
cdr3_nt: TGTGCCAGCAGCTTAGCGGATGTATCGGGGGGGGCCAGGGAGACCCAGTACTTC; cdr3_aa: CASSLADVSGGARETQYF; d_call: TRBD2; v_call: TRBV7-2; j_call: TRBJ2-5; clone_size: -
cdr3_nt: TGCAGCGTACGAACCTCAGGGGTTGGGGAGACCCAGTACTTC; cdr3_aa: CSVRTSGVGETQYF; d_call: -; v_call: TRBV29-1; j_call: TRBJ2-5; clone_size: -
cdr3_nt: TGCGCCAGCAGCTTGGAACAGGGCGGTGAAAAACTGTTTTTT; cdr3_aa: CASSLEQGGEKLFF; d_call: -; v_call: TRBV5-1; j_call: TRBJ1-4; clone_size: -
cdr3_nt: TGTGCCAGCAGCTTAGAACGGGGCACTGAAGCTTTCTTT; cdr3_aa: CASSLERGTEAFF; d_call: -; v_call: TRBV7-9; j_call: TRBJ1-1; clone_size: -
cdr3_nt: TGTGCCAGCAGTTCCGGGACAGGGGACGAAAAACTGTTTTTT; cdr3_aa: CASSSGTGDEKLFF; d_call: TRBD1; v_call: TRBV2; j_call: TRBJ1-4; clone_size: -
cdr3_nt: TGTGCCAGCAGTTCCTCGGGAAGAGGTGAAGCTTTCTTT; cdr3_aa: CASSSSGRGEAFF; d_call: -; v_call: TRBV27; j_call: TRBJ1-1; clone_size: -
cdr3_nt: TGTGCCAGCAGTCCAACCACAGCGAACACTGAAGCTTTCTTT; cdr3_aa: CASSPTTANTEAFF; d_call: -; v_call: TRBV6-1; j_call: TRBJ1-1; clone_size: -
cdr3_nt: TGCGCCAGCAGCGTCGGGACAGGGAGCACAGATACGCAGTATTTT; cdr3_aa: CASSVGTGSTDTQYF; d_call: TRBD1; v_call: TRBV5-1; j_call: TRBJ2-3; clone_size: -
cdr3_nt: TGCAGCGCCCGGACAGGGGCGTCCTTACAAGAGACCCAGTACTTC; cdr3_aa: CSARTGASLQETQYF; d_call: TRBD1; v_call: TRBV29-1; j_call: TRBJ2-5; clone_size: -
cdr3_nt: TGTGCCAGCAGCTCCCGGGACAGGGGCGATGGCTACACCTTC; cdr3_aa: CASSSRDRGDGYTF; d_call: TRBD1; v_call: TRBV7-2; j_call: TRBJ1-2; clone_size: -
cdr3_nt: TGCGCCAGCAGCTTGGCCGGGGGCGGGTTCACTGAAGCTTTCTTT; cdr3_aa: CASSLAGGGFTEAFF; d_call: -; v_call: TRBV5-1; j_call: TRBJ1-1; clone_size: -
cdr3_nt: TGTGCCAGCAACGGAGGACCCACCGGGGAGCTGTTTTTT; cdr3_aa: CASNGGPTGELFF; d_call: -; v_call: TRBV28; j_call: TRBJ2-2; clone_size: few
cdr3_nt: TGTGCCAGCAGCGTGAGGATGGATAATTCACCCCTCCACTTT; cdr3_aa: CASSVRMDNSPLHF; d_call: -; v_call: TRBV9; j_call: TRBJ1-6; clone_size: -
cdr3_nt: TGCGCCAGCAGCCAATCCCCCGATTCACCCCTCCACTTT; cdr3_aa: CASSQSPDSPLHF; d_call: -; v_call: TRBV4-1; j_call: TRBJ1-6; clone_size: -
cdr3_nt: TGTGCCTGGGACCGGGGGCAGGGGAATGGCGAGCAGTACTTC; cdr3_aa: CAWDRGQGNGEQYF; d_call: -; v_call: TRBV30; j_call: TRBJ2-7; clone_size: once
cdr3_nt: TGTGCCAGCAGTGGGACTTCAGGGGTCTTAGCCAAAAACATTCAGTACTTC; cdr3_aa: CASSGTSGVLAKNIQYF; d_call: -; v_call: TRBV6-4; j_call: TRBJ2-4; clone_size: -
cdr3_nt: TGTGCCAGCAGCCCACGGTCCGGGGCCGACGAGCAGTACTTC; cdr3_aa: CASSPRSGADEQYF; d_call: -; v_call: TRBV7-9; j_call: TRBJ2-7; clone_size: -
cdr3_nt: TGTGCCAGCAGCTTCCCAAACCGGTTCGGTCCCTACAATGAGCAGTTCTTC; cdr3_aa: CASSFPNRFGPYNEQFF; d_call: -; v_call: TRBV7-2; j_call: TRBJ2-1; clone_size: -
cdr3_nt: TGTGCCAGCTCACCCCTAGCGGGGGGTGACAATGAGCAGTTCTTC; cdr3_aa: CASSPLAGGDNEQFF; d_call: TRBD2; v_call: TRBV18; j_call: TRBJ2-1; clone_size: few
cdr3_nt: TGCAGCGCTGCGGGAAGGTCCTACGAGCAGTACTTC; cdr3_aa: CSAAGRSYEQYF; d_call: -; v_call: TRBV29-1; j_call: TRBJ2-7; clone_size: -
cdr3_nt: TGTGCCAGCGAAAACCTAGCGGGGGCGACCAATGAGCAGTTCTTC; cdr3_aa: CASENLAGATNEQFF; d_call: TRBD2; v_call: TRBV6-5; j_call: TRBJ2-1; clone_size: -
cdr3_nt: TGCGCCAGCAGCATCCAGCCGGGGGCCAACGTCCTGACTTTC; cdr3_aa: CASSIQPGANVLTF; d_call: -; v_call: TRBV5-1; j_call: TRBJ2-6; clone_size: few
cdr3_nt: TGCGCCAGCAGCCAAGATTTGGGACTAGCGGGGGAATACAATGAGCAGTTCTTC; cdr3_aa: CASSQDLGLAGEYNEQFF; d_call: TRBD2; v_call: TRBV4-3; j_call: TRBJ2-1; clone_size: -
cdr3_nt: TGTGCCAGCAGCCCACTAGCGGGGGGGCAAACCCAGTACTTC; cdr3_aa: CASSPLAGGQTQYF; d_call: TRBD2; v_call: TRBV9; j_call: TRBJ2-5; clone_size: -
cdr3_nt: TGTGCCAGCAGCTTACAGCATCAAGAGACCCAGTACTTC; cdr3_aa: CASSLQHQETQYF; d_call: -; v_call: TRBV7-2; j_call: TRBJ2-5; clone_size: -
cdr3_nt: TGCGCCAGCAGCCAAGATCCCTGGGCGGGGGCAGGCGCCGGGGAGCTGTTTTTT; cdr3_aa: CASSQDPWAGAGAGELFF; d_call: -; v_call: TRBV4-1; j_call: TRBJ2-2; clone_size: -